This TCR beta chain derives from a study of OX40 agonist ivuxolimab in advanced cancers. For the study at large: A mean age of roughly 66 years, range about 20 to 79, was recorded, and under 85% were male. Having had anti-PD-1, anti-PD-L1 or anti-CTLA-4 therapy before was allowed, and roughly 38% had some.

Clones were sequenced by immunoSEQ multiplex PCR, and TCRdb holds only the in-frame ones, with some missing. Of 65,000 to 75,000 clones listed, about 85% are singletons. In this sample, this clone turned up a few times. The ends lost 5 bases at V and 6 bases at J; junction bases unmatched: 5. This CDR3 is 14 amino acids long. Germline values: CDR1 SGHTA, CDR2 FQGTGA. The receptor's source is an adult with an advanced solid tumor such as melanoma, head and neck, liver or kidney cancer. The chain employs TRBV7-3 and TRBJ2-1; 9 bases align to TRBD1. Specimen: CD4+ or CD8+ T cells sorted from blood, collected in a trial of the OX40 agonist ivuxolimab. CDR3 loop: CASSRGTGSNEQFF. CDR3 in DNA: TGTGCCAGCAGCCGGGGGACAGGGTCCAATGAGCAGTTCTTC.